The source of this T cell receptor beta chain is a study of cytomegalovirus exposure and HLA in healthy donors. Study observations and caveats: Of the V segments, some could not be distinguished, including TRBV6-2 and TRBV6-3, and were excluded. Later analysis showed most CMV-associated TCR beta chains appearing HLA-restricted.

The germline V gene encodes CDR1 SGHRS and CDR2 YFSETQ. The CDR3 has 13 residues. V lost 9 bases and J 0 bases, leaving 12 bases between the germline ends. With respect to this clone: Its antigen is currently unknown.

The PCR employed 60 Vbeta primers together with 13 Jbeta primers. Authors' methods: Unique TCR beta chains totaled roughly 80 million in a later count, with roughly 11 million of them shared. Sequencing used immunoSEQ multiplex PCR; TCRdb keeps in-frame clones, though not all of them. For V, J and clone size, that table is used; D and trimming come from the DNA. The specimen's table records 40,000 or so clones. J is TRBJ2-5 and V is TRBV5-1, with a possible D match to TRBD2 (6 bases). The sequencing sample was made of PBMCs. The sequence was obtained from a woman in her twenties or thirties in good health and CMV-seropositive. As DNA, the CDR3 is TGCGCCACGCGGGACCGAGACCAAGAGACCCAGTACTTC. Translating it yields CATRDRDQETQYF.